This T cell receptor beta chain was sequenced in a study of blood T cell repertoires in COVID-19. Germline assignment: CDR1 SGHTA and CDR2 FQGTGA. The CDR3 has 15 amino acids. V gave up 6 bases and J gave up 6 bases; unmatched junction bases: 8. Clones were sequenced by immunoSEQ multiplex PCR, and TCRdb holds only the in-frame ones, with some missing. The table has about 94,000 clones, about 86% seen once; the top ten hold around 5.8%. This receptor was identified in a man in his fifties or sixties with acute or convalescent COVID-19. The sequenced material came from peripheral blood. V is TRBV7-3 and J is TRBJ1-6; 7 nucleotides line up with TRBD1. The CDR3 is CASSSTGTINSPLHF. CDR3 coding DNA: TGTGCCAGCAGTTCGACAGGGACGATTAATTCACCCCTCCACTTT.